One sample yielded the 29 T cell receptor beta chains listed below, sequenced in a study of blood T cells in healthy people across ages. A J-beta primer mix and a sample-barcoded 5' primer were used in a second PCR of roughly 7 to 12 cycles. TCRdb re-called the 5' RACE reads with MiXCR, one entry per CDR3 protein. The sample lists about 1,400,000 distinct CDR3 sequences, 59% occurring once. What was sequenced was blood. The receptors here all came from a man younger than 30 in good health.

This clonotype was seen more than once but under ten times. The chain employs TRBV29-1 and TRBJ1-1; possibly TRBD1 for D (6 bases). Germline values: CDR1 SQVTM, CDR2 ANQGSEA. The germline V and J ends were trimmed by 6 bases and 3 bases, with 14 bases remaining between them. CDR3 length: 13 amino acids. CDR3 sequence (DNA): TGCAGCGTCCAACAGGGAGGGGACACTGAAGCTTTCTTT. Protein product: CSVQQGGDTEAFF.

This clonotype was detected ten times or more. The V call is TRBV25-1, the J call TRBJ2-5; 8 bases are shared with TRBD1. Germline CDR1 is MGHDK and CDR2 is SYGVNS. V shed 3 bases, J shed 3 bases, and the junction held 3 bases outside the gene matches. The CDR3 covers 14 residues. CDR3 sequence: CASSETTGEETQYF. CDR3 bases: TGTGCCAGCAGTGAGACGACAGGGGAAGAGACCCAGTACTTC.

This chain joins TRBV3-1 and TRBJ1-4, with D maybe TRBD1 (6 bases). CDR1 is LGHDT and CDR2 is YNNKEL in the germline V gene (reference sequence). V lost 3 bases and J lost 5, with 16 bases in between. The CDR3 spans 16 residues. This CDR3 reads CASSHDRYRVNEKLFF. DNA of the CDR3: TGTGCCAGCAGCCATGACCGGTACAGGGTGAATGAAAAACTGTTTTTT. Complete variable domain (other parts from reference TRBV3-1 and TRBJ1-4): DTAVSQTPKYLVTQMGNDKSIKCEQNLGHDTMYWYKQDSKKFLKIMFSYNNKELIINETVPNRFSPKSPDKAHLNLHINSLELGDSAVYFCASSHDRYRVNEKLFFGSGTQLSVL.

This clonotype appeared a few times. CDR3 amino acids: CASSVELIETQYF. DNA of the CDR3: TGCGCCAGCAGCGTGGAACTTATTGAGACCCAGTACTTC. J is TRBJ2-5 and V is TRBV5-1; no definite D call. The CDR3 has 13 amino acids. V was shortened by 4 bases and J by 5 bases, with 12 bases between the two germline ends. CDR1 SGHRS and CDR2 YFSETQ come from the germline V gene.

In its sample, this clonotype was seen once. The gene calls are TRBV4-1 and TRBJ2-1; perhaps TRBD2 as D (6 bases). V lost 3 bases and J 0 bases, leaving 15 bases between the germline ends. From germline, CDR1 is MGHRA and CDR2 YSYEKL. This CDR3 has 17 residues. The CDR3 coding sequence is TGCGCCAGCAGCCACCCCGGTGCGGGAAGCTCCTACAATGAGCAGTTCTTC. Translation: CASSHPGAGSSYNEQFF.

The chain joins TRBV29-1 to TRBJ2-7; 11 bases are shared with TRBD1. This CDR3 is built from 16 residues. J was trimmed by 2 bases and V by 2 bases; bases with no gene match: 8. CDR1 and CDR2 from the germline V gene are SQVTM and ANQGSEA. The CDR3 bases are TGCAGCGTTGAATCGGAAGGACAGGGGGCCGCCTACGAGCAGTACTTC. Translation gives CSVESEGQGAAYEQYF.

This clonotype appeared a single time. The CDR3 sequence is CASSQDLYGGSNQPQHF. The CDR3 DNA reads TGCGCCAGCAGCCAAGATCTTTACGGGGGTAGCAATCAGCCCCAGCATTTT. The chain is built from TRBV4-1 and TRBJ1-5; D possibly corresponds to TRBD1 (5 bases). This CDR3 has 17 amino acids. CDR1 MGHRA and CDR2 YSYEKL come from the germline V gene. The V end lost 0 bases, the J end lost 0 bases, and 12 bases lay between the germline ends.

In its sample, this clonotype was seen many times. The chain recombines TRBV7-9 with TRBJ2-7; 7 nucleotides align to TRBD2. Trimming at V came to 1 base and at J to 2 bases, leaving 8 bases not matched to a gene. Germline V gene sequence: CDR1 SEHNR, CDR2 FQNEAQ (reference sequence). The CDR3 is made up of 16 amino acids. The CDR3 DNA follows: TGTGCCAGCAGCTTAGTCGAGGCGGGAGACCCCTACGAGCAGTACTTC. This codes for CASSLVEAGDPYEQYF.

The CDR3 loop reads CASRTPVGPGTDTQYF. DNA of the CDR3: TGTGCCAGCCGAACCCCGGTGGGGCCCGGCACAGATACGCAGTATTTT. The chain links TRBV18 to TRBJ2-3; TRBD1 is a possible D gene (5 bases). CDR1 KGHSH and CDR2 LQKENI come from the germline V gene. The CDR3 is made up of 16 amino acids. Trimming shortened V by 8 bases and J by 1 base, and 19 bases separated the two germline ends.

This rearrangement joins TRBV15 to TRBJ2-1, with D perhaps TRBD1 (6 bases). This CDR3 spans 12 amino acids. Germline V CDR1 and CDR2: LNHNV, YYDKDF (reference sequence). Between the trimmed V and J ends, which lost 4 bases and 9 bases, there was a span of 10 bases. In DNA, the CDR3 is TGTGCCACCAGCATCACAGGGAGTGAGCAGTTCTTC. Translation: CATSITGSEQFF.

The V and J genes are TRBV15 and TRBJ2-3, with D unclear. This CDR3 spans 13 amino acids. The germline V gene encodes CDR1 LNHNV and CDR2 YYDKDF (reference sequence). The V gene lost 1 base and the J gene lost 6 bases, with 8 bases spanning the gap. The CDR3 here is CATSRVQADTQYF. The CDR3 region has the DNA TGTGCCACCAGCAGAGTACAAGCGGATACGCAGTATTTT.

Worth noting for this clonotype: Mismatch with germline at one junction end may stem from a read error. CDR3 DNA sequence: TGTGCCAGCAGGCCGGGGCCCCCTAGCTCCTGCAATGAGCAGTTCTTC. The encoded protein is CASRPGPPSSCNEQFF. The chain recombines TRBV7-2 with TRBJ2-1, with D tentatively TRBD1 or TRBD2 (5 bases each). The CDR3 is 16 residues long. CDR1 SGHTA and CDR2 FQGNSA come from the germline V gene.

CDR3 sequence reads: CASSREGLTPYEQYF. In nucleotides, the CDR3 is TGCGCCAGCAGCCGAGAGGGACTAACCCCCTACGAGCAGTACTTC. The V call is TRBV5-1, the J call TRBJ2-7, with 7 bases identical to TRBD2. The CDR3 is 15 amino acids. Per the germline V gene, CDR1 is SGHRS and CDR2 is YFSETQ. With V trimmed by 4 bases and J by 2 bases, 9 bases remained unmatched.

The V and J genes are TRBV7-9 and TRBJ2-5; weak D call: TRBD1 (8 bases). V lost 5 bases to trimming and J lost 3 bases, with 13 bases between them. The CDR3 has 14 amino acids. Germline-derived CDR1 and CDR2 are SEHNR and FQNEAQ (reference sequence). CDR3 residues: CASSLQGGKETQYF. CDR3 in DNA: TGTGCCAGCAGCCTACAGGGGGGGAAAGAGACCCAGTACTTC. The whole variable domain, filled in from reference TRBV7-9 and TRBJ2-5, reads DTGVSQNPRHKITKRGQNVTFRCDPISEHNRLYWYRQTLGQGPEFLTYFQNEAQLEKSRLLSDRFSAERPKGSFSTLEIQRTEQGDSAMYLCASSLQGGKETQYFGPGTRLLVL.

Details on this clonotype: A much larger clone lies one base from this, so it may be a read error. V gene TRBV29-1 combines with J gene TRBJ2-2; a weak D match, TRBD2 (6 bases). Germline V gene lookup returns CDR1 SQVTM and CDR2 ANQGSEA. Deletions cut 7 bases from V and 7 bases from J, with 13 bases between. The CDR3 is 12 amino acids. The CDR3 region is CSGGVQGGELFF. For the CDR3, the DNA is TGCAGCGGCGGGGTTCAGGGCGGGGAGCTGTTTTTT.

In DNA form, the CDR3 reads TGCGCCAGCAGCCAAGTAGGGACCCGAACTCCTATAGCCAAAAACATTCAGTACTTC. Residues: CASSQVGTRTPIAKNIQYF. The chain joins TRBV4-1 to TRBJ2-4; TRBD1 or TRBD2 may be the D gene (5 bases each). The CDR3 consists of 19 residues. In germline, CDR1 is MGHRA, CDR2 YSYEKL. Between the trimmed V and J ends, which lost 1 base and 0 bases, there was a span of 19 bases.

This clonotype turned up a few times. V gene TRBV10-3 combines with J gene TRBJ2-5; TRBD2 is a possible D gene (6 bases). V was pared by 8 bases and J by 4 bases, with 14 bases between. The CDR3 runs 13 residues. The V gene's germline CDR1 is ENHRY and CDR2 SYGVKD. Written as DNA, the CDR3 is TGTGCCATCGGGTCGGAGGGGCCAGAGACCCAGTACTTC. As protein: CAIGSEGPETQYF.

The gene calls are TRBV20-1 and TRBJ2-1; 9 bases fit TRBD2. With V trimmed by 6 bases and J by 4 bases, 19 bases remained unmatched. This CDR3 has 18 residues. The germline CDR1 and CDR2 sequences are DFQATT and SNEGSKA (reference sequence). CDR3 in amino acids: CSAVSGLASPLIYNEQFF. In nucleotides, the CDR3 is TGCAGTGCAGTGTCAGGACTAGCGTCCCCTCTAATATACAATGAGCAGTTCTTC.

The J gene is TRBJ2-5, the V gene TRBV10-1; 8 nucleotides line up with TRBD2. This CDR3 is 13 amino acids long. J gave up 11 bases and V 6 bases, and 11 bases lay outside the gene matches. Germline CDR1 reads WNHNN; CDR2 reads SYGVQD (reference sequence). The CDR3 nucleotides are TGCGCCAGCAGCTTTGGACTAGCTCGGGAGCAGTACTTC. Encoded protein: CASSFGLAREQYF.

The chain links TRBV4-1 to TRBJ2-4, with 7 bases matching TRBD1. The V segment lost 4 bases and the J segment 12 bases; nucleotides outside the gene matches: 9. CDR1 and CDR2 from the germline V gene are MGHRA and YSYEKL. The CDR3 extends over 13 amino acids. The CDR3 is CASSRAPGQSQYF. DNA for the CDR3: TGCGCCAGCAGCCGAGCACCGGGACAGAGTCAGTACTTC.

In its sample, this clonotype was seen a few times. The chain couples TRBV7-9 to TRBJ2-4, with D perhaps assigned TRBD1 or TRBD2 (5 bases each). V lost 5 bases and J lost 0, with 26 bases in between. Germline V gene sequence: CDR1 SEHNR, CDR2 FQNEAQ (reference sequence). The CDR3 totals 20 residues. The CDR3 spells CASSPPPGVVGQLAKNIQYF. CDR3 in DNA: TGTGCCAGCAGCCCCCCCCCCGGGGTGGTGGGGCAACTAGCCAAAAACATTCAGTACTTC. Full variable domain (outside the CDR3, taken from reference TRBV7-9 and TRBJ2-4): DTGVSQNPRHKITKRGQNVTFRCDPISEHNRLYWYRQTLGQGPEFLTYFQNEAQLEKSRLLSDRFSAERPKGSFSTLEIQRTEQGDSAMYLCASSPPPGVVGQLAKNIQYFGAGTRLSVL.

In the case of this clonotype: At one end, the junction sequence differs from germline, possibly due to a read error. V and J are TRBV29-1 and TRBJ1-1; D unresolved. The CDR3 has 12 amino acids. The germline gives CDR1 SQVTM, CDR2 ANQGSEA. This CDR3 is CSVDTANTEPFF. The CDR3 region has the DNA TGCAGCGTTGACACAGCGAACACTGAACCTTTCTTT.

The chain combines TRBV5-1 with TRBJ2-5; D is possibly TRBD1 (6 bases). With the DNA end fitting TRBJ2-7 better, the J assignment may be wrong. There are 14 residues in the CDR3. The germline gives CDR1 SGHRS, CDR2 YFSETQ. CDR3 residues: CASSLGGTTDEQYF. CDR3 DNA: TGCGCCAGCAGCTTGGGTGGGACAACCGACGAGCAGTACTTC.

In its sample, this clonotype was seen a few times. The chain joins TRBV11-2 to TRBJ2-7; 11 nucleotides match TRBD2. Trimming removed 3 bases from V and 4 bases from J; junction bases left unmatched: 2. CDR3 length: 14 residues. Germline V gene lookup returns CDR1 SGHAT and CDR2 FQNNGV. CDR3: CASSFRLAGYEQYF. The CDR3, as DNA: TGTGCCAGCAGCTTCCGACTAGCGGGATACGAGCAGTACTTC.

This chain connects TRBV4-1 to TRBJ2-7; weak D call: TRBD2 (6 bases). V was shortened by 0 bases and J by 7 bases, with 16 bases between the two germline ends. CDR1 is MGHRA and CDR2 is YSYEKL in the germline V gene. The CDR3 sequence is 15 residues long. CDR3 residues: CASSQDRGALNEQYF. CDR3 nucleotide sequence: TGCGCCAGCAGCCAAGATCGCGGGGCTTTAAATGAGCAGTACTTC.

Written as DNA, the CDR3 is TGTGCCAGCAGCTCGACCCTGACAGGATCTGGGGCCAACGTCCTGACTTTC. Translation gives CASSSTLTGSGANVLTF. This chain joins TRBV5-6 and TRBJ2-6, with D tentatively TRBD1 (6 bases). Per germline, CDR1 SGHDT and CDR2 YYEEEE. Between the trimmed V and J ends, which lost 3 bases and 1 base, there was a span of 14 bases. This CDR3 comprises 17 residues.

The sample holds many counts of this clonotype. The chain links TRBV7-2 to TRBJ2-1; a weak D match, TRBD2 (5 bases). Trimming cost V 4 bases and J 7 bases, with 14 bases left between them. Germline CDR1 reads SGHTA; CDR2 reads FQGNSA. The CDR3 is made up of 14 amino acids. CDR3 coding DNA: TGTGCCAGCAGCTCCCTGGGGAGATTTAATGAGCAGTTCTTC. Translating it yields CASSSLGRFNEQFF.

This clonotype was recorded a few times. The chain couples TRBV20-1 to TRBJ2-7; TRBD2 matches at 11 bases. The CDR3 covers 14 residues. Germline V gene data show CDR1 as DFQATT and CDR2 as SNEGSKA (reference sequence). The CDR3 nucleotides are TGCAGGCCCCGACTAGCGGGGTCGAACAATGAGCAGTACTTC. Its translation is CRPRLAGSNNEQYF.

The rearrangement uses TRBV7-8 and TRBJ1-1; D unclear. Germline CDR1 and CDR2: SGHVS and FQNEAQ. The V and J ends lost 2 bases and 6 bases respectively, with 10 bases between them. The CDR3 consists of 13 residues. In DNA form, the CDR3 reads TGTGCCAGCAGCTTAATCCGGGGTTCTGAAGCTTTCTTT. As protein: CASSLIRGSEAFF.